This TCR beta chain was profiled in a study of T cell changes during pregnancy in multiple sclerosis. Produced via immunoSEQ multiplex PCR; TCRdb's table is partial and in-frame only. The repertoire holds roughly 75,000 clones, 75% to 90% seen once, with 1.5% to 2% in the top ten. CDR3 length: 11 residues. The V end lost 3 bases, the J end lost 8 bases, and 5 bases lay between the germline ends. Germline loops: CDR1 MDHEN, CDR2 SYDVKM. The source of this sequence is a female donor with multiple sclerosis, enrolled in a pregnancy study. The chain is built from TRBV28 and TRBJ2-1; D is uncertain. The material sequenced was peripheral blood, taken before pregnancy. DNA of the CDR3: TGTGCCAGCAGTTTGAGGTATGAGCAGTTCTTC. Its protein is CASSLRYEQFF.